These 15 T cell receptor beta chains came from one sample sequenced in a study of blood T cell repertoires in COVID-19. The table came from immunoSEQ multiplex PCR; TCRdb's copy has only in-frame clones and leaves some out. The repertoire holds around 140,000 clones, with 75% to 90% as singletons. The sequenced material came from peripheral blood. The receptors were sampled from a man in his fifties or sixties with active or convalescent COVID-19.

This chain uses TRBV11-2 with TRBJ2-1; 11 nucleotides align to TRBD1. Germline CDR1 and CDR2: SGHAT and FQNNGV. This CDR3 comprises 17 residues. J was trimmed by 5 bases and V by 3 bases; bases with no gene match: 9. CDR3 in amino acids: CASSLRLPGQGDNEQFF. The CDR3 coding sequence is TGTGCCAGCAGCTTGAGACTACCGGGACAGGGGGACAATGAGCAGTTCTTC.

The chain is built from TRBV27 and TRBJ2-1, with 12 bases aligning to TRBD2. Trimming took 2 bases from V and 5 from J; bases not matched to a gene: 7. Germline loops: CDR1 MNHEY, CDR2 SMNVEV (reference sequence). This CDR3 contains 17 residues. The CDR3 loop is CASSLRLAGGRHNEQFF. The CDR3 nucleotides are TGTGCCAGCAGTTTAAGGCTAGCGGGAGGGCGACACAATGAGCAGTTCTTC.

The chain is built from TRBV4-1 and TRBJ2-1; 12 bases map to TRBD1. The CDR3 sequence is 15 residues long. The germline gives CDR1 MGHRA, CDR2 YSYEKL. J gave up 5 bases and V 4 bases, and 3 bases lay outside the gene matches. CDR3 in amino acids: CASSRGQGADNEQFF. CDR3 in DNA: TGCGCCAGCAGCCGGGGACAGGGGGCGGACAATGAGCAGTTCTTC.

This clone was picked up one time. The chain links TRBV12-3 or TRBV12-4 to TRBJ2-5; 10 bases map to TRBD1. This CDR3 region has 13 residues. Trimming at V came to 6 bases and at J to 4 bases, leaving 2 bases not matched to a gene. CDR3 DNA sequence: TGTGCCAGCAGGAGACAGGGGGCAGAGACCCAGTACTTC. Translated: CASRRQGAETQYF.

The V and J genes are TRBV11-3 and TRBJ2-5; D is perhaps TRBD2 (5 bases). Trimming took 1 base from V and 2 from J, leaving 5 bases between them. Germline V gene lookup returns CDR1 SGHNT and CDR2 YENEEA. The length of the CDR3 is 13 residues. CDR3 amino acids: CASSLGLQETQYF. CDR3 nucleotide sequence: TGTGCCAGCAGCTTAGGACTACAAGAGACCCAGTACTTC.

J is TRBJ2-3 and V is TRBV2; TRBD2 agrees at 8 bases. With 7 bases clipped from V and 2 bases from J, the junction kept 17 bases outside the gene matches. The germline V gene encodes CDR1 SNHLY and CDR2 FYNNEI. This CDR3 is built from 18 residues. For the CDR3, the DNA is TGTGCCAGCAAGGAGGGAGTATTAGCGGGACAACTCACAGATACGCAGTATTTT. This codes for CASKEGVLAGQLTDTQYF. Supplemented by reference TRBV2 and TRBJ2-3, the full variable domain reads EPEVTQTPSHQVTQMGQEVILRCVPISNHLYFYWYRQILGQKVEFLVSFYNNEISEKSEIFDDQFSVERPDGSNFTLKIRSTKLEDSAMYFCASKEGVLAGQLTDTQYFGPGTRLTVL.

This sequence joins TRBV15 and TRBJ2-5; no clear D. CDR1 LNHNV and CDR2 YYDKDF come from the germline V gene (reference sequence). The CDR3 totals 14 residues. The V gene lost 0 bases and the J gene lost 5 bases, with 10 bases spanning the gap. The CDR3 region has the DNA TGTGCCACCAGCAGAGATTCTGGCAAGGAGACCCAGTACTTC. As protein: CATSRDSGKETQYF.

V is TRBV29-1 and J is TRBJ2-1; the match to TRBD2 covers 14 bases. Germline assignment: CDR1 SQVTM and CDR2 ANQGSEA. The CDR3 runs to 18 residues. The J segment lost 6 bases and the V segment lost 7 bases, leaving 17 bases of the junction unmatched. CDR3 DNA: TGCAGCGGCCGACCCCGGACTAGCGGGAGGATTGGGCTCAATGAGCAGTTCTTC. Its translation: CSGRPRTSGRIGLNEQFF.

The chain has TRBV4-1 and TRBJ2-2, with D unclear. This CDR3 comprises 15 residues. CDR1 MGHRA and CDR2 YSYEKL come from the germline V gene. Between the trimmed V and J ends, which lost 0 bases and 1 base, there was a span of 6 bases. The CDR3 sequence is CASSQEHWNTGELFF. DNA for the CDR3: TGCGCCAGCAGCCAAGAACATTGGAACACCGGGGAGCTGTTTTTT.

The genes are TRBV2 and TRBJ1-5; D is uncertain. Trimming shortened V by 6 bases and J by 4 bases, and 13 bases separated the two germline ends. CDR3 length: 14 residues. The V gene's germline CDR1 is SNHLY and CDR2 FYNNEI. The CDR3 here is CASRGRVKNQPQHF. In DNA, the CDR3 is TGTGCCAGCAGGGGCCGCGTCAAGAATCAGCCCCAGCATTTT.

The chain joins TRBV29-1 to TRBJ2-7, with 7 bases identical to TRBD2. Germline V gives CDR1 SQVTM, CDR2 ANQGSEA. The CDR3 length is 16 residues. The J segment lost 4 bases and the V segment lost 1 base, leaving 13 bases of the junction unmatched. The CDR3 loop is CSVEASLAGASYEQYF. CDR3 DNA sequence: TGCAGCGTTGAAGCTAGTCTGGCGGGAGCAAGTTACGAGCAGTACTTC.

The genes are TRBV5-1 and TRBJ2-1; TRBD2 matches at 12 bases. The V gene's germline CDR1 is SGHRS and CDR2 YFSETQ. The CDR3 runs 15 residues. V trimming: 5 bases; J trimming: 2 bases; junction bases outside the gene matches: 2. The CDR3 reads CASRTSGSAYNEQFF. DNA of the CDR3: TGCGCCAGCAGGACTAGCGGGAGTGCCTACAATGAGCAGTTCTTC.

This clone was seen only a few times. This sequence joins TRBV2 and TRBJ1-1; the D gene is possibly TRBD1 (5 bases). CDR1 is SNHLY, CDR2 FYNNEI, per germline. This CDR3 spans 15 amino acids. V shed 4 bases and J shed 2 bases, with 14 bases lying between them. CDR3: CASSVSTGLNTEAFF. The CDR3 nucleotides read TGTGCCAGCAGTGTTTCAACAGGACTAAACACTGAAGCTTTCTTT.

The V and J genes are TRBV28 and TRBJ2-1, with TRBD1 matching over 8 bases. The CDR3 extends over 14 amino acids. J gave up 7 bases and V 5 bases, and 7 bases lay outside the gene matches. The germline CDR1 and CDR2 sequences are MDHEN and SYDVKM. The CDR3 DNA reads TGTGCCAGCAGTCCTAGGACAGGGTTTAATGAGCAGTTCTTC. Translation: CASSPRTGFNEQFF.

J is TRBJ2-1 and V is TRBV5-1, with 9 nucleotides matching TRBD1. V gave up 2 bases and J gave up 5 bases; unmatched junction bases: 5. The CDR3 contains 15 residues. Germline V lookup: CDR1 SGHRS, CDR2 YFSETQ. The CDR3 bases are TGCGCCAGCAGCTTTTGGGACAGGGACCACAATGAGCAGTTCTTC. Amino acid sequence: CASSFWDRDHNEQFF.